One sample yielded the 18 T cell receptor beta chains listed below, sequenced in a study of cytomegalovirus exposure and HLA in healthy donors. Clones were read by immunoSEQ multiplex PCR, and TCRdb kept only the in-frame ones, dropping some. Here the sample spans roughly 120,000 clones, 70% to 90% being singletons. Sequences were obtained from PBMCs. The source is a woman under 40 in good health and CMV-seronegative.

This clone was observed a few times. The CDR3 DNA sequence: TGTGCCAGCAGTTCCACTAGCGGGGCTTCCAATGAGCAGTTCTTC. Translated, it gives CASSSTSGASNEQFF. The rearrangement joins TRBV6-6 to TRBJ2-1; 10 nucleotides agree with TRBD2. The V gene end was trimmed by 4 bases and the J gene end by 6 bases; junction bases not matched to a gene: 6. The germline CDR1 and CDR2 sequences are MNHNY and SVGAGI (reference sequence). There are 15 residues in the CDR3.

V usage is TRBV19 and J usage is TRBJ1-4; 10 bases match TRBD1. J gave up 8 bases and V 6 bases, and 6 bases lay outside the gene matches. CDR1 and CDR2 (germline): LNHDA, SQIVND (reference sequence). The CDR3 extends over 14 amino acids. In DNA form, the CDR3 reads TGTGCCAGTAGCTTCGACAGGGGGCGAGAAAAACTGTTTTTT. Translated: CASSFDRGREKLFF.

This chain uses TRBV30 with TRBJ1-1, with unresolved D. Trimming shortened V by 4 bases and J by 5 bases, and 14 bases separated the two germline ends. The CDR3 is made up of 13 amino acids. The germline gives CDR1 GTSNPN, CDR2 SVGIG (reference sequence). CDR3 sequence: CAWIRALLTEAFF. The CDR3 DNA sequence: TGTGCCTGGATCCGTGCCCTCCTAACTGAAGCTTTCTTT.

This chain joins TRBV14 and TRBJ2-1; 9 nucleotides agree with TRBD2. V was clipped by 4 bases and J by 4 bases; unmatched bases: 8. In germline, CDR1 is SGHDN, CDR2 FVKESK. The CDR3 length is 16 residues. CDR3 region: CASSLKAGGLYNEQFF. The CDR3 DNA sequence: TGTGCCAGCAGCCTGAAGGCGGGGGGGTTGTACAATGAGCAGTTCTTC. Variable domain in full (rest from reference TRBV14 and TRBJ2-1): EAGVTQFPSHSVIEKGQTVTLRCDPISGHDNLYWYRRVMGKEIKFLLHFVKESKQDESGMPNNRFLAERTGGTYSTLKVQPAELEDSGVYFCASSLKAGGLYNEQFFGPGTRLTVL.

The chain combines TRBV4-3 with TRBJ2-1; 9 bases are a match to TRBD1. Per germline, CDR1 LGHNA and CDR2 YSLEER. The CDR3 extends over 15 amino acids. Trimming at V came to 4 bases and at J to 7 bases, leaving 8 bases not matched to a gene. The CDR3 is CASSLGTGQGNEQFF. CDR3 DNA sequence: TGCGCCAGCAGCCTCGGGACAGGGCAGGGTAATGAGCAGTTCTTC.

The V gene is TRBV7-9, the J gene TRBJ2-2, with TRBD1 identical over 8 bases. Unmatched junction bases numbered 4, after V lost 6 bases and J lost 1 base. CDR1 and CDR2 (germline): SEHNR, FQNEAQ (reference sequence). This CDR3 spans 15 amino acids. The DNA for the CDR3 is TGTGCCAGCAGGCCCGGGACAGGGAACACCGGGGAGCTGTTTTTT. Translated: CASRPGTGNTGELFF.

This chain links TRBV4-3 with TRBJ1-1; D is possibly TRBD1 (5 bases). Trimming left V 4 bases short and J 3 bases short, with 12 bases between. The CDR3 totals 14 residues. The germline CDR1 and CDR2 sequences are LGHNA and YSLEER. The CDR3 DNA sequence: TGCGCCAGCAGCCGTATAACGGGGGACACTGAAGCTTTCTTT. This sequence encodes CASSRITGDTEAFF.

The rearrangement links TRBV10-1 to TRBJ1-1; 8 nucleotides agree with TRBD1. Germline CDR1 reads WNHNN; CDR2 reads SYGVQD (reference sequence). The V segment lost 3 bases and the J segment 4 bases; nucleotides outside the gene matches: 7. The CDR3 sequence is 15 residues long. CDR3 in amino acids: CASSDGQGDGTEAFF. CDR3 coding DNA: TGCGCCAGCAGTGACGGACAGGGAGACGGCACTGAAGCTTTCTTT.

The chain has TRBV7-8 and TRBJ1-1; D remains unclear. This CDR3 has 14 residues. CDR1 and CDR2 from the germline V gene are SGHVS and FQNEAQ. Trimming removed 5 bases from V and 12 bases from J, with 22 bases in between. CDR3 sequence reads: CASSPPEVLLGTFF. CDR3 nucleotides: TGTGCCAGCAGCCCACCCGAGGTGTTACTCGGGACTTTCTTT.

With respect to this clone: The germline gene is not matched at one end of the junction; a read error may be the cause. This rearrangement joins TRBV9 to TRBJ1-3; no clear D. CDR3 length: 11 amino acids. Germline V gene data show CDR1 as SGDLS and CDR2 as YYNGEE. Here the CDR3 DNA reads TGTGCCAGCAGCGTAGGTCCGAGCCTTGCTTTT. Translated: CASSVGPSLAF.

The chain uses TRBV5-4 and TRBJ2-7; 12 nucleotides align to TRBD2. Losses at the gene ends were 4 bases for V and 3 bases for J; bases not matched to a gene: 8. Germline lookup yields CDR1 SGHNT and CDR2 YYREEE (reference sequence). The CDR3 runs 16 residues. For the CDR3, the DNA is TGTGCCAGCAGCCCCGGGACTAGCGGGCGAAACTACGAGCAGTACTTC. Translation gives CASSPGTSGRNYEQYF.

J is TRBJ2-5 and V is TRBV7-9; no reliable D call. The V and J ends lost 3 bases and 9 bases respectively, with 11 bases between them. The CDR3 contains 12 residues. The V gene's germline CDR1 is SEHNR and CDR2 FQNEAQ (reference sequence). In nucleotides, the CDR3 is TGTGCCAGCAGCTTGAGTGTTGAGGCCCAGTACTTC. Its protein product is CASSLSVEAQYF.

J is TRBJ2-5 and V is TRBV27; 9 bases fit TRBD1. The J segment lost 5 bases and the V segment lost 6 bases, leaving 7 bases of the junction unmatched. The CDR3 runs 14 residues. Germline V gene sequence: CDR1 MNHEY, CDR2 SMNVEV (reference sequence). The CDR3 region is CASSLQGAGETQYF. CDR3 nucleotides: TGTGCCAGCAGCCTACAGGGGGCGGGGGAGACCCAGTACTTC.

This chain links TRBV6-1 with TRBJ1-4; weak D call: TRBD1 (6 bases). Trimming left V 4 bases short and J 8 bases short, with 14 bases between. CDR1 is MNHNS, CDR2 SASEGT, per germline. The CDR3 runs 14 residues. The CDR3 nucleotides read TGTGCCAGCAGTGGTGAGGGGGTAGGAGAAAAACTGTTTTTT. This encodes CASSGEGVGEKLFF.

The gene calls are TRBV7-2 and TRBJ1-2; 10 bases are shared with TRBD1. Germline V gene lookup returns CDR1 SGHTA and CDR2 FQGNSA. The length of the CDR3 is 16 residues. Trimming removed 0 bases from V and 4 bases from J; junction bases left unmatched: 5. DNA of the CDR3: TGTGCCAGCAGCTTAGCGTGGGACAGGGGTAGCTATGGCTACACCTTC. It yields the protein CASSLAWDRGSYGYTF.

The J gene is TRBJ2-1, the V gene TRBV11-2; perhaps TRBD2 as D (6 bases). Germline CDR1 SGHAT, CDR2 FQNNGV. The ends were cut back, 5 bases at V and 0 bases at J, with 14 bases in the middle. The CDR3 consists of 16 residues. This CDR3 reads CASSPGVGSSYNEQFF. DNA for the CDR3: TGTGCCAGCAGCCCCGGGGTCGGGAGCTCCTACAATGAGCAGTTCTTC.

The J gene is TRBJ2-2, the V gene TRBV5-1, with TRBD2 matching 13 bases. Per germline, CDR1 SGHRS and CDR2 YFSETQ. The V segment lost 4 bases and the J segment 5 bases; nucleotides outside the gene matches: 11. The CDR3 runs 18 residues. The CDR3 DNA is TGCGCCAGCAGCCACGGACTAGCGGGGGCCTCAATGACCGGGGAGCTGTTTTTT. It codes for CASSHGLAGASMTGELFF. The whole variable domain, filled in from reference TRBV5-1 and TRBJ2-2, reads KAGVTQTPRYLIKTRGQQVTLSCSPISGHRSVSWYQQTPGQGLQFLFEYFSETQRNKGNFPGRFSGRQFSNSRSEMNVSTLELGDSALYLCASSHGLAGASMTGELFFGEGSRLTVL.

The chain combines TRBV6-5 with TRBJ1-2; 7 bases map to TRBD1. The V gene end was trimmed by 2 bases and the J gene end by 7 bases; junction bases not matched to a gene: 7. Per the germline V gene, CDR1 is MNHEY and CDR2 is SVGAGI. There are 14 residues in the CDR3. The CDR3 sequence: CASSYGTDFGGYTF. For the CDR3, the DNA is TGTGCCAGCAGTTACGGGACAGATTTTGGTGGCTACACCTTC.